This paragraph reports one T cell receptor (beta chain). Original analysis: How many nucleated cells were present was estimated from reference gene primer amplification. The table came from immunoSEQ multiplex PCR; TCRdb's copy has only in-frame clones and leaves some out. V and J calls and clone size follow that table, whereas D and trimming were derived from the DNA. In the table there are about 250,000 clones, just over 85% of which are singletons. The sample comes from a study of blood T cell repertoires in COVID-19. Germline CDR1 and CDR2: LNHDA and SQIVND (reference sequence). The germline V and J ends were trimmed by 8 bases and 4 bases, with 11 bases remaining between them. The CDR3 has 12 amino acids. Participant age was roughly 18 to 95 years, and participants resided in fewer than 30 US areas. Allocation to cohorts depended on clinical history reported by the participants.

Sequenced input: PBMCs or T cells enriched from blood (not recorded which). This chain links TRBV19 with TRBJ1-1; no firm D call. The receptor was isolated from a man in his forties who had recovered from COVID-19. The CDR3 region is CASLEGRTEAFF. In DNA form, the CDR3 reads TGTGCCAGTCTTGAGGGCCGCACTGAAGCTTTCTTT.